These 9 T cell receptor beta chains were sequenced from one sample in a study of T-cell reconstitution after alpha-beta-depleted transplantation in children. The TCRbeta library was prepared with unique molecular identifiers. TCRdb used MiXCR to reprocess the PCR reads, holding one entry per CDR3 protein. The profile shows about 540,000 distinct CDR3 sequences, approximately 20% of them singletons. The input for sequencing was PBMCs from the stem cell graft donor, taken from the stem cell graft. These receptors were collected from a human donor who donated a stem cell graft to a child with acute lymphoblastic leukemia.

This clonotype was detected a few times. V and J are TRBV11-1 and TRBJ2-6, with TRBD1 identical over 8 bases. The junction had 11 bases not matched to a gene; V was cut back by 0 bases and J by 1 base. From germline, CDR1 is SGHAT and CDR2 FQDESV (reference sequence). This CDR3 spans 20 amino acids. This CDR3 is CASSLALMGDRGSGANVLTF. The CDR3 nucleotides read TGTGCCAGCAGCTTAGCTTTGATGGGCGACAGGGGATCTGGGGCCAACGTCCTGACTTTC.

The DNA for the CDR3 is TGTGCCAGCAGCTTAGTAGCGGCACATACCTACGAGCAGTACTTC. It encodes CASSLVAAHTYEQYF. The V gene is TRBV7-9, the J gene TRBJ2-7; D is possibly TRBD2 (6 bases). Trimming removed 1 base from V and 2 bases from J, with 12 bases in between. The CDR3 runs to 15 residues. Germline CDR1 reads SEHNR; CDR2 reads FQNEAQ (reference sequence).

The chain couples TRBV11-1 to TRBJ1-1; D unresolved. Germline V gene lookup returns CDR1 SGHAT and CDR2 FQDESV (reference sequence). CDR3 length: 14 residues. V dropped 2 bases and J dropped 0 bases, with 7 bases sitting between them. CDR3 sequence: CASSLLILNTEAFF. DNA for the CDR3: TGTGCCAGCAGCTTACTGATTTTGAACACTGAAGCTTTCTTT.

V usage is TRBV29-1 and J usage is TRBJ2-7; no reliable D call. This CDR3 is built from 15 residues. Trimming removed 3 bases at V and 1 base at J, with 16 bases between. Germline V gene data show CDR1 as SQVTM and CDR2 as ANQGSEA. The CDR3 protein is CSVELDSSPSYEQYF. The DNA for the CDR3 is TGCAGCGTTGAGCTTGACTCCTCCCCGTCCTACGAGCAGTACTTC.

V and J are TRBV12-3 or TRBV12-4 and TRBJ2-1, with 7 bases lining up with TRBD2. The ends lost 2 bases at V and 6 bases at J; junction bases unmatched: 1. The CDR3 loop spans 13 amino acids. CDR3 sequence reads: CASSLLAVNEQFF. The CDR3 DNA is TGTGCCAGCAGTTTACTAGCGGTCAATGAGCAGTTCTTC.

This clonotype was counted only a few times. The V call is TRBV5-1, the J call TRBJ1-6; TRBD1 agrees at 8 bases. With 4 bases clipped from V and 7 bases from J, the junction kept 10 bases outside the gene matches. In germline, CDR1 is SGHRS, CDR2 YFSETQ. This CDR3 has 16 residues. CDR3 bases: TGCGCCAGCAGCGGCGTGCAGGGGGCCGGGAATTCACCCCTCCACTTT. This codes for CASSGVQGAGNSPLHF. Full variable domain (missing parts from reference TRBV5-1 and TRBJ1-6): KAGVTQTPRYLIKTRGQQVTLSCSPISGHRSVSWYQQTPGQGLQFLFEYFSETQRNKGNFPGRFSGRQFSNSRSEMNVSTLELGDSALYLCASSGVQGAGNSPLHFGNGTRLTVT.

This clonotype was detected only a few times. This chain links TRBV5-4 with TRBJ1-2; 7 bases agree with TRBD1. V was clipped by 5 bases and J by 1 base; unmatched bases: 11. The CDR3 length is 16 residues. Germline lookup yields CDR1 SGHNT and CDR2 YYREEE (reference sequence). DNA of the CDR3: TGTGCCAGCAGTCCGACAGGGAGTTGGGGTAACTATGGCTACACCTTC. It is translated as CASSPTGSWGNYGYTF.

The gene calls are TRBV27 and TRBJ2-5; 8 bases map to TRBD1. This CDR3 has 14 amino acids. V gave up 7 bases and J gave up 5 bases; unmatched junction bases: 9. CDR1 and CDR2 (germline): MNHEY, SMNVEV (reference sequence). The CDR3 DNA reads TGTGCCAGCAAAAAAACAGGGGGGAGGGAGACCCAGTACTTC. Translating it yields CASKKTGGRETQYF.

The CDR3 DNA follows: TGTGCCAGCAGCTTAGTTGAGAGCGATCGCAATCAGCCCCAGCATTTT. Amino acids: CASSLVESDRNQPQHF. The chain joins TRBV7-9 to TRBJ1-5; unclear D gene. V shed 1 base and J shed 2 bases, with 12 bases lying between them. This CDR3 has 16 residues. Looked up from germline, CDR1 is SEHNR and CDR2 is FQNEAQ (reference sequence).